This T cell receptor beta chain was profiled in a study of blood T cell repertoires in COVID-19. As for the study in general: The cDNA or gDNA used as material had been derived from T cells, B-cell-depleted T cells, or PBMCs.

V shed 2 bases and J shed 3 bases, with 13 bases lying between them. The CDR3 runs to 15 residues. CDR1 is MNHEY and CDR2 is SVGAGI in the germline V gene. The data were produced by immunoSEQ multiplex PCR, yet TCRdb's version contains in-frame clones alone and is incomplete. The table lists 77,000 or so clones, approximately 80% of them singletons. In this sample, this clone turned up once. Source material: peripheral blood. This chain links TRBV6-5 with TRBJ1-2, with D possibly being TRBD1 (6 bases). This TCR was sampled from a woman aged 55-75 years with acute or convalescent COVID-19. The CDR3 region is CASSYIQGRYYGYTF. For the CDR3, the DNA is TGTGCCAGCAGTTACATCCAGGGGCGTTACTATGGCTACACCTTC.